The present T cell receptor (beta chain) was sequenced within a study of T cell clonality in common variable immunodeficiency. Clones were read by immunoSEQ multiplex PCR, and TCRdb kept only the in-frame ones, dropping some. The sample has 45,000 to 65,000 clones, none seen only once. The ends lost 10 bases at V and 0 bases at J; junction bases unmatched: 9. Germline V gene data show CDR1 as LNHDA and CDR2 as SQIVND (reference sequence). The CDR3 runs 16 residues. On this clone itself: The read comes to an end 3 residues before the CDR3 does, leaving the germline J gene to fill in the end.

The rearrangement joins TRBV19 to TRBJ2-2; 9 bases line up with TRBD2. This sequence originates from a person between 18 and 75 years old in good health. Source material: peripheral blood mononuclear cells. The CDR3: CATKAAGGANTGELFF. CDR3 DNA (partial): TGTGCCACCAAGGCAGCGGGGGGCGCGAACACCGGGGAG.